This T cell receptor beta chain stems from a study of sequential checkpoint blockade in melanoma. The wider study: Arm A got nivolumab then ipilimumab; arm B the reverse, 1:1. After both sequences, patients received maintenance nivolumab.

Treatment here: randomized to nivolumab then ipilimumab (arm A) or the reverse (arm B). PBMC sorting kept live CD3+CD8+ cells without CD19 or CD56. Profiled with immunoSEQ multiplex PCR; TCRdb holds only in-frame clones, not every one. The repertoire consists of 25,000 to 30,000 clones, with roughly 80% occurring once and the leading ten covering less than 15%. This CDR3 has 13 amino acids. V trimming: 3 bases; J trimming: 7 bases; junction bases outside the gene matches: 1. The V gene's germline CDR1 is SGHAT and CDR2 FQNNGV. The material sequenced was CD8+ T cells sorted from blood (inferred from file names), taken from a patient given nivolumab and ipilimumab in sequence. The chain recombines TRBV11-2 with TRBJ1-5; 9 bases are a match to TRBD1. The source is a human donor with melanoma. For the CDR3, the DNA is TGTGCCAGCAGCTTTGGACAGGGGCAGCCCCAGCATTTT. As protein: CASSFGQGQPQHF.